A selection of T cell receptor beta chains follows, all from one sample in a study of T cell changes during pregnancy in multiple sclerosis. Profiling relied on immunoSEQ multiplex PCR, and the TCRdb table lists in-frame clones only, not all of them. Of some 50,000 clones in the sample, 85% to 90% were seen once. The starting material was peripheral blood, obtained in the first trimester of pregnancy. The receptors shown here come from a female donor in good health, enrolled as a control in a pregnancy study. The CDR3 runs from the conserved cysteine through the conserved F or W. D genes are given only for firm matches. Expanded clones get a size class; other rows say once, few or many, or leave the size out.

abundance: -
d_gene: TRBD1
j_gene: TRBJ2-5
v_gene: TRBV18
CDR3aa: CASSPLLQGQKETQYF
CDR3nt: TGTGCCAGCTCACCACTTCTACAGGGGCAGAAAGAGACCCAGTACTTC

abundance: once
d_gene: -
j_gene: TRBJ2-1
v_gene: TRBV29-1
CDR3aa: CSLTKSGDYNEQFF
CDR3nt: TGCAGCCTTACTAAATCGGGAGACTACAATGAGCAGTTCTTC

abundance: -
d_gene: TRBD1
j_gene: TRBJ2-7
v_gene: TRBV19
CDR3aa: CASSSGTGGSEQYF
CDR3nt: TGTGCCAGTAGTTCAGGGACAGGGGGGTCCGAGCAGTACTTC

abundance: -
d_gene: TRBD2
j_gene: TRBJ2-1
v_gene: TRBV18
CDR3aa: CASSPLGLAGINEQFF
CDR3nt: TGTGCCAGCTCACCCCTAGGACTAGCGGGGATCAATGAGCAGTTCTTC

abundance: -
d_gene: TRBD1
j_gene: TRBJ2-6
v_gene: TRBV30
CDR3aa: CAGTGTALSGANVLTF
CDR3nt: TGTGCCGGAACCGGGACAGCACTCTCTGGGGCCAACGTCCTGACTTTC

abundance: once
d_gene: TRBD1
j_gene: TRBJ1-2
v_gene: TRBV6-1
CDR3aa: CASIVGTGVDGYTF
CDR3nt: TGTGCCAGCATCGTCGGGACAGGGGTTGACGGCTACACCTTC

abundance: -
d_gene: TRBD2
j_gene: TRBJ2-3
v_gene: TRBV7-8
CDR3aa: CASSLGLAGGQSTDTQYF
CDR3nt: TGTGCCAGCAGCTTAGGCCTAGCGGGGGGTCAAAGCACAGATACGCAGTATTTT

abundance: few
d_gene: -
j_gene: TRBJ1-4
v_gene: TRBV6-5
CDR3aa: CASSLAATNEKLFF
CDR3nt: TGTGCCAGCAGCCTTGCAGCAACTAATGAAAAACTGTTTTTT

abundance: -
d_gene: -
j_gene: TRBJ1-1
v_gene: TRBV9
CDR3aa: CASSPLEQGNTEAFF
CDR3nt: TGTGCCAGCAGCCCGCTGGAGCAGGGGAACACTGAAGCTTTCTTT

abundance: few
d_gene: -
j_gene: TRBJ2-5
v_gene: TRBV7-8
CDR3aa: CASSLARPGAHRETQYF
CDR3nt: TGTGCCAGCAGCTTAGCCCGTCCAGGGGCGCACCGCGAGACCCAGTACTTC

abundance: few
d_gene: TRBD1
j_gene: TRBJ1-1
v_gene: TRBV18
CDR3aa: CASSLGQENTEAFF
CDR3nt: TGTGCCAGCTCATTGGGACAGGAGAACACTGAAGCTTTCTTT

abundance: -
d_gene: -
j_gene: TRBJ2-2
v_gene: TRBV14
CDR3aa: CASSQEPNLGPVRAGELFF
CDR3nt: TGTGCCAGCAGCCAAGAACCCAACCTGGGGCCTGTTCGCGCCGGGGAGCTGTTTTTT

abundance: -
d_gene: TRBD2
j_gene: TRBJ2-2
v_gene: TRBV4-3
CDR3aa: CASSHLLAGGPSGELFF
CDR3nt: TGCGCCAGCAGCCACCTACTAGCGGGAGGGCCGTCCGGGGAGCTGTTTTTT

abundance: -
d_gene: -
j_gene: TRBJ2-1
v_gene: TRBV5-1
CDR3aa: CASSFGDSTGGKFF
CDR3nt: TGCGCCAGCAGCTTCGGGGACTCGACTGGGGGGAAGTTCTTC

abundance: once
d_gene: TRBD2
j_gene: TRBJ2-1
v_gene: TRBV29-1
CDR3aa: CSVEDPYGGARNEQFF
CDR3nt: TGCAGCGTTGAAGATCCCTACGGGGGGGCCCGTAATGAGCAGTTCTTC

abundance: -
d_gene: -
j_gene: TRBJ2-6
v_gene: TRBV19
CDR3aa: CASSIKKGGRNSGANVLTF
CDR3nt: TGTGCCAGTAGTATTAAGAAGGGGGGGCGGAACTCTGGGGCCAACGTCCTGACTTTC

abundance: -
d_gene: -
j_gene: TRBJ1-1
v_gene: TRBV5-1
CDR3aa: CASSLDGQVFFSEAFF
CDR3nt: TGCGCCAGCAGCTTGGATGGGCAGGTTTTTTTCTCTGAAGCTTTCTTT

abundance: -
d_gene: TRBD2
j_gene: TRBJ2-7
v_gene: TRBV6-5
CDR3aa: CASSYGLAGSYEQYF
CDR3nt: TGTGCCAGCAGCTACGGACTAGCGGGATCGTACGAGCAGTACTTC

abundance: -
d_gene: -
j_gene: TRBJ2-5
v_gene: TRBV7-8
CDR3aa: CASSFLPGSGETQYF
CDR3nt: TGTGCCAGCAGCTTTCTCCCTGGGTCGGGAGAGACCCAGTACTTC

abundance: once
d_gene: TRBD2
j_gene: TRBJ2-1
v_gene: TRBV5-1
CDR3aa: CASSLGLAGAEEQFF
CDR3nt: TGCGCCAGCAGCTTAGGACTAGCGGGGGCCGAGGAGCAGTTCTTC

abundance: -
d_gene: TRBD1
j_gene: TRBJ1-2
v_gene: TRBV5-6
CDR3aa: CASTNTGGGYGYTF
CDR3nt: TGTGCCAGCACCAACACAGGGGGCGGCTATGGCTACACCTTC

abundance: -
d_gene: TRBD2
j_gene: TRBJ2-1
v_gene: TRBV7-9
CDR3aa: CASSLVVAGEGNEQFF
CDR3nt: TGTGCCAGCAGCTTAGTTGTAGCGGGAGAGGGCAATGAGCAGTTCTTC

abundance: -
d_gene: TRBD2
j_gene: TRBJ2-1
v_gene: TRBV5-1
CDR3aa: CASSPSGREGNEQFF
CDR3nt: TGCGCCAGCAGCCCCTCCGGGCGGGAGGGGAATGAGCAGTTCTTC

abundance: -
d_gene: -
j_gene: TRBJ2-5
v_gene: TRBV29-1
CDR3aa: CSVVNQETQYF
CDR3nt: TGCAGCGTTGTTAATCAAGAGACCCAGTACTTC

abundance: -
d_gene: -
j_gene: TRBJ2-1
v_gene: TRBV7-9
CDR3aa: CASSPRAGGNEQFF
CDR3nt: TGTGCCAGCAGCCCCCGGGCAGGGGGGAATGAGCAGTTCTTC

abundance: few
d_gene: TRBD1
j_gene: TRBJ1-2
v_gene: TRBV10-3
CDR3aa: CAISEYRTGSSSTF
CDR3nt: TGTGCCATCAGTGAGTACCGGACAGGTTCCTCTAGCACCTTC

abundance: -
d_gene: TRBD1
j_gene: TRBJ1-4
v_gene: TRBV9
CDR3aa: CASSGDTGVNEKLFF
CDR3nt: TGTGCCAGCAGCGGGGATACAGGGGTTAATGAAAAACTGTTTTTT

abundance: -
d_gene: -
j_gene: TRBJ1-4
v_gene: TRBV7-5
CDR3aa: CARSDLTSLLVDNEKLFF
CDR3nt: TGTGCCAGAAGTGACCTCACGAGTCTCCTAGTCGACAATGAAAAACTGTTTTTT

abundance: -
d_gene: TRBD2
j_gene: TRBJ2-3
v_gene: TRBV5-4
CDR3aa: CASKGGGDTDTQYF
CDR3nt: TGTGCCAGCAAAGGCGGGGGGGACACAGATACGCAGTATTTT

abundance: -
d_gene: TRBD1
j_gene: TRBJ1-1
v_gene: TRBV10-3
CDR3aa: CAISERTGGGYTEAFF
CDR3nt: TGTGCCATCAGTGAGAGGACAGGGGGAGGGTACACTGAAGCTTTCTTT

abundance: -
d_gene: -
j_gene: TRBJ1-3
v_gene: TRBV18
CDR3aa: CASSQGEGRAFGNTIYF
CDR3nt: TGTGCCAGCTCACAAGGCGAGGGGAGGGCCTTTGGAAACACCATATATTTT

abundance: few
d_gene: -
j_gene: TRBJ1-2
v_gene: TRBV28
CDR3aa: CASRGTSFTF
CDR3nt: TGTGCCAGCCGTGGGACATCTTTCACCTTC

abundance: once
d_gene: TRBD1
j_gene: TRBJ2-1
v_gene: TRBV28
CDR3aa: CASSLSGQTYNEQFF
CDR3nt: TGTGCCAGCAGTTTATCGGGACAGACATACAATGAGCAGTTCTTC

abundance: once
d_gene: TRBD2
j_gene: TRBJ2-3
v_gene: TRBV2
CDR3aa: CASSARGGYASTDTQYF
CDR3nt: TGTGCCAGCAGTGCTCGCGGGGGATATGCTAGCACAGATACGCAGTATTTT